These 19 T cell receptor beta chains were all obtained from the same sample, sequenced in a study of CD8 T cells in ankylosing spondylitis. Via MiXCR, TCRdb re-called the 5' RACE reads, giving one row per CDR3 protein. This sample has around 250,000 distinct CDR3 sequences, with 15% to 20% found just once. Sequencing was performed on blood, either unsorted or a sorted T cell fraction (not recorded which). The receptor set was obtained from a male donor with ankylosing spondylitis or in good health (not recorded which).

The table lists this clonotype with a count of one. This rearrangement joins TRBV4-2 to TRBJ2-1, with D perhaps TRBD2 (5 bases). Trimming stripped 0 bases from V and 6 bases from J, with 9 bases between. The CDR3 consists of 14 residues. CDR1 LGHNA and CDR2 YNFKEQ come from the germline V gene. CDR3 in amino acids: CASSQDLARNEQFF. The CDR3 coding sequence is TGTGCCAGCAGCCAAGATCTAGCCCGCAATGAGCAGTTCTTC.

This clonotype came up many times. V usage is TRBV4-3 and J usage is TRBJ2-5; 8 nucleotides match TRBD1. Germline V gives CDR1 LGHNA, CDR2 YSLEER. This CDR3 is built from 16 residues. The V and J ends lost 1 base and 3 bases, in that order; junction bases with no gene match: 7. In DNA, the CDR3 is TGCGCCAGCAGCCAAGGTTCCGAGGACAGGGAAGAGACCCAGTACTTC. Translated: CASSQGSEDREETQYF.

The rearrangement uses TRBV6-1 and TRBJ2-1; perhaps TRBD2 as D (6 bases). Germline V CDR1 and CDR2: MNHNS, SASEGT. The CDR3 runs to 12 residues. Between the trimmed V and J ends, which lost 8 bases and 2 bases, there was a span of 7 bases. This CDR3 is CASRRAYNEQFF. CDR3 in DNA: TGTGCCAGCCGGAGGGCCTACAATGAGCAGTTCTTC.

A few counts support this clonotype. This chain links TRBV11-1 with TRBJ2-7, with D perhaps matching TRBD1 or TRBD2 (5 bases each). V was pared by 5 bases and J by 6 bases, with 17 bases between. The CDR3 totals 14 residues. Germline CDR1 and CDR2: SGHAT and FQDESV (reference sequence). The CDR3 loop reads CASSRGSDGAEQYF. The CDR3 coding sequence is TGTGCCAGCAGCCGAGGGTCGGACGGGGCCGAGCAGTACTTC.

The chain uses TRBV29-1 and TRBJ2-7, with D perhaps TRBD2 (5 bases). The CDR3 covers 13 residues. Germline CDR1 and CDR2: SQVTM and ANQGSEA. The ends were cut back, 2 bases at V and 3 bases at J, with 11 bases in the middle. The CDR3 is CSVETTRGYEQYF. DNA of the CDR3: TGCAGCGTTGAAACTACTCGGGGCTACGAGCAGTACTTC.

The V gene is TRBV4-3, the J gene TRBJ2-1, with a tentative D call TRBD1 (5 bases). V was clipped by 1 base and J by 3 bases, with 7 bases between them. This CDR3 has 14 residues. Germline values: CDR1 LGHNA, CDR2 YSLEER. CDR3 sequence: CASSQAGLYNEQFF. The CDR3 nucleotides read TGCGCCAGCAGCCAAGCAGGGCTCTACAATGAGCAGTTCTTC.

The gene calls are TRBV10-2 and TRBJ2-2; 8 nucleotides align to TRBD1. This CDR3 region has 14 residues. The germline gives CDR1 WSHSY, CDR2 SAAADI. V lost 8 bases to trimming and J lost 6 bases; unmatched junction nucleotides: 8. The CDR3 region has the DNA TGCGCCAGCGAGCGACAGGGGTATGCCGGGGAGCTGTTTTTT. Its translation is CASERQGYAGELFF.

The chain is built from TRBV11-2 and TRBJ2-7; TRBD1 matches 8 bases. Unmatched junction bases numbered 7, after V lost 0 bases and J lost 6 bases. The CDR3 loop spans 15 amino acids. CDR1 SGHAT and CDR2 FQNNGV come from the germline V gene. CDR3 region: CASSLDTWTGSEQYF. The CDR3 DNA is TGTGCCAGCAGCTTAGATACTTGGACAGGGAGCGAGCAGTACTTC.

This clonotype was seen many times. The chain links TRBV4-1 to TRBJ1-5; 9 nucleotides match TRBD1. V was clipped by 1 base and J by 1 base; unmatched bases: 14. The CDR3 is 20 residues long. Germline values: CDR1 MGHRA, CDR2 YSYEKL. Here the CDR3 DNA reads TGCGCCAGCAGCCAAGTGGTGGGGACAGGGCGTTGGTGGAGCAATCAGCCCCAGCATTTT. It encodes CASSQVVGTGRWWSNQPQHF.

This sequence joins TRBV27 and TRBJ2-5, with 11 bases fitting TRBD2. V dropped 4 bases and J dropped 5; count of bases not matched to a gene: 3. Germline V gives CDR1 MNHEY, CDR2 SMNVEV (reference sequence). This CDR3 comprises 14 residues. The CDR3 DNA follows: TGTGCCAGCAGTTATCTAGCGGGAGGCGAGACCCAGTACTTC. It encodes CASSYLAGGETQYF.

This clonotype was picked up a small number of times. The V and J genes are TRBV6-5 and TRBJ2-2, with 10 bases identical to TRBD2. CDR1 and CDR2 (germline): MNHEY, SVGAGI. The CDR3 extends over 17 amino acids. V was pared by 2 bases and J by 6 bases, with 9 bases of the junction left unmatched. The CDR3 loop is CASSYQRVAGGPGELFF. CDR3 nucleotide sequence: TGTGCCAGCAGTTACCAGCGGGTAGCGGGAGGTCCCGGGGAGCTGTTTTTT.

This clonotype was seen a handful of times. J is TRBJ1-3 and V is TRBV27, with unresolved D. The length of the CDR3 is 13 residues. Germline lookup yields CDR1 MNHEY and CDR2 SMNVEV (reference sequence). Trimming shortened V by 5 bases and J by 4 bases, and 9 bases separated the two germline ends. CDR3 loop: CASSLVGGNTIYF. DNA for the CDR3: TGTGCCAGCAGTCTGGTCGGAGGAAACACCATATATTTT.

The genes are TRBV5-6 and TRBJ2-5; possibly TRBD2 for D (6 bases). This CDR3 contains 15 residues. Trimming removed 0 bases at V and 4 bases at J, with 13 bases between. Germline CDR1 reads SGHDT; CDR2 reads YYEEEE. This CDR3 is CASSLVGEEGETQYF. CDR3 in DNA: TGTGCCAGCAGCTTGGTGGGGGAGGAAGGAGAGACCCAGTACTTC. The full variable domain, rest sourced from reference TRBV5-6 and TRBJ2-5, is DAGVTQSPTHLIKTRGQQVTLRCSPKSGHDTVSWYQQALGQGPQFIFQYYEEEERQRGNFPDRFSGHQFPNYSSELNVNALLLGDSALYLCASSLVGEEGETQYFGPGTRLLVL.

This chain connects TRBV28 to TRBJ2-7; 10 bases match TRBD1. CDR3 length: 16 amino acids. With V trimmed by 3 bases and J by 5 bases, 10 bases remained unmatched. The germline gives CDR1 MDHEN, CDR2 SYDVKM. As DNA, the CDR3 is TGTGCCAGCAGTTTTTCCGGGACAGGGGACGTGGACGAGCAGTACTTC. This encodes CASSFSGTGDVDEQYF.

The rearrangement joins TRBV27 to TRBJ1-1; 8 bases match TRBD1. CDR3 length equals 16 residues. With V trimmed by 0 bases and J by 4 bases, 7 bases remained unmatched. The germline V gene has CDR1 MNHEY and CDR2 SMNVEV (reference sequence). In DNA, the CDR3 is TGTGCCAGCAGTTTATCTCAGGGGGCCGGGGGCACTGAAGCTTTCTTT. Its translation: CASSLSQGAGGTEAFF.

The CDR3, as DNA: TGTGCCAGCAGCTCCCTAGCGGGGGCTGTTCTCAATGAGCAGTTCTTC. Protein sequence: CASSSLAGAVLNEQFF. V is TRBV7-6 and J is TRBJ2-1; 10 bases agree with TRBD2. The CDR3 loop spans 16 amino acids. Germline CDR1 SGHVS, CDR2 FNYEAQ. Unmatched junction bases numbered 9, after V lost 4 bases and J lost 6 bases.

This clonotype has just a few counts. The genes are TRBV7-9 and TRBJ2-5, with D maybe TRBD2 (5 bases). Trimming left V 5 bases short and J 5 bases short, with 18 bases between. Germline CDR1 and CDR2: SEHNR and FQNEAQ (reference sequence). The CDR3 is made up of 15 amino acids. CDR3 protein: CASSPPIGEWETQYF. CDR3 DNA sequence: TGTGCCAGCAGCCCCCCCATCGGGGAGTGGGAGACCCAGTACTTC.

CDR3 bases: TGTGCCAGCAGCCAAGCTCTCGGCCTTGGGGCCAAAAACATTCAGTACTTC. Residues: CASSQALGLGAKNIQYF. This sequence joins TRBV3-1 and TRBJ2-4; D uncertain. The CDR3 runs 17 residues. The ends were cut back, 1 base at V and 1 base at J, with 14 bases in the middle. CDR1 is LGHDT and CDR2 is YNNKEL in the germline V gene (reference sequence).

Remarks on this clonotype: A read error may be the cause here, since a much bigger clone is one base away. The chain links TRBV4-3 to TRBJ2-5; the match to TRBD2 covers 7 bases. Germline CDR1 LGHNA, CDR2 YSLEER. CDR3 size: 15 residues. As DNA, the CDR3 is TGCGCCACCAGCCAAGATGATGCGGGAGCAGAGACCCAGTACTTC. It yields the protein CATSQDDAGAETQYF.